Each of the 19 T cell receptor beta chains below was sequenced from the same sample in a study of cytomegalovirus exposure and HLA in healthy donors. PCR amplification relied on 60 Vbeta primers (plus 13 Jbeta primers). The data were produced by immunoSEQ multiplex PCR, yet TCRdb's version contains in-frame clones alone and is incomplete. The sample lists approximately 170,000 clones; more than 70% were seen once. The sequencing sample was made of PBMCs. The receptors were gathered from a woman aged 50 to 65 in good health and CMV-seropositive.

This sequence joins TRBV7-2 and TRBJ2-3; 14 bases line up with TRBD2. Germline CDR1 and CDR2: SGHTA and FQGNSA. Losses at the gene ends were 1 base for V and 4 bases for J; bases not matched to a gene: 4. This CDR3 is 17 amino acids long. The CDR3 region is CASSLGEGLAGADTQYF. The CDR3 DNA reads TGTGCCAGCAGCTTAGGGGAGGGACTAGCGGGAGCAGATACGCAGTATTTT. Full variable domain (remainder filled in from reference TRBV7-2 and TRBJ2-3): GAGVSQSPSNKVTEKGKDVELRCDPISGHTALYWYRQSLGQGLEFLIYFQGNSAPDKSGLPSDRFSAERTGGSVSTLTIQRTQQEDSAVYLCASSLGEGLAGADTQYFGPGTRLTVL.

The rearrangement links TRBV9 to TRBJ2-1, with 9 bases fitting TRBD2. With 3 bases clipped from V and 7 bases from J, the junction kept 8 bases outside the gene matches. CDR1 SGDLS and CDR2 YYNGEE come from the germline V gene. This CDR3 region has 15 residues. Here the CDR3 reads CASSALGTSLNEQFF. The CDR3 coding sequence is TGTGCCAGCAGCGCCCTAGGGACTAGCCTGAATGAGCAGTTCTTC.

CDR3 coding DNA: TGTGCCAGCAGCTTAGGAGGAGAAGCTTTCTTT. Its translation is CASSLGGEAFF. The chain couples TRBV7-9 to TRBJ1-1, with D unclear. Trimming shortened V by 1 base and J by 8 bases, and 5 bases separated the two germline ends. This CDR3 has 11 amino acids. Germline CDR1 is SEHNR and CDR2 is FQNEAQ (reference sequence). The full variable domain, rest sourced from reference TRBV7-9 and TRBJ1-1, is DTGVSQNPRHKITKRGQNVTFRCDPISEHNRLYWYRQTLGQGPEFLTYFQNEAQLEKSRLLSDRFSAERPKGSFSTLEIQRTEQGDSAMYLCASSLGGEAFFGQGTRLTVV.

The genes are TRBV6-1 and TRBJ1-2; 10 positions agree with TRBD1. The CDR3 covers 14 residues. Germline assignment: CDR1 MNHNS and CDR2 SASEGT. Trimming at V came to 10 bases and at J to 6 bases, leaving 11 bases not matched to a gene. The CDR3, as DNA: TGTGCCACCCAGAATTCCGGGACAGGGGATGGCTACACCTTC. Its protein product is CATQNSGTGDGYTF.

The V gene is TRBV2, the J gene TRBJ1-6; no clear D. The CDR3 has 16 residues. The V end lost 7 bases, the J end lost 1 base, and 14 bases lay between the germline ends. Germline V gene sequence: CDR1 SNHLY, CDR2 FYNNEI. CDR3 bases: TGTGCCAGCAACCGGGTGACCCCGTCCTATAATTCACCCCTCCACTTT. The encoded protein is CASNRVTPSYNSPLHF.

The chain joins TRBV7-8 to TRBJ2-7; D might be TRBD2 (5 bases). The germline V gene encodes CDR1 SGHVS and CDR2 FQNEAQ. The CDR3 extends over 15 amino acids. The germline V and J ends were trimmed by 1 base and 2 bases, with 12 bases remaining between them. The CDR3 region has the DNA TGTGCCAGCAGCTTAGGGGTCGGGAAGACCTACGAGCAGTACTTC. Translated: CASSLGVGKTYEQYF. Using reference TRBV7-8 and TRBJ2-7 for the parts outside the CDR3, the full variable domain is GAGVSQSPRYKVAKRGQDVALRCDPISGHVSLFWYQQALGQGPEFLTYFQNEAQLDKSGLPSDRFFAERPEGSVSTLKIQRTQQEDSAVYLCASSLGVGKTYEQYFGPGTRLTVT.

The rearrangement links TRBV7-9 to TRBJ1-2; D possibly corresponds to TRBD1 (6 bases). The CDR3 runs to 14 residues. Germline V gene sequence: CDR1 SEHNR, CDR2 FQNEAQ (reference sequence). The V end was cut by 5 bases, the J end by 0 bases, with 10 bases between. This CDR3 is CASSLDSTNYGYTF. CDR3 DNA sequence: TGTGCCAGCAGCCTGGACAGTACTAACTATGGCTACACCTTC.

The rearrangement joins TRBV6-6 to TRBJ2-5, with a tentative D call TRBD2 (6 bases). Germline V gene lookup returns CDR1 MNHNY and CDR2 SVGAGI (reference sequence). The CDR3 totals 16 residues. The V end was cut by 1 base, the J end by 1 base, with 13 bases between. This chain's CDR3 is CASSYLLGGTQETQYF. Written as DNA, the CDR3 is TGTGCCAGCAGTTACTTATTAGGAGGGACCCAAGAGACCCAGTACTTC.

This CDR3 is CASSQERRGGYTF. CDR3 nucleotides: TGCGCCAGCAGCCAAGAAAGGCGGGGAGGCTACACCTTC. The chain uses TRBV4-3 and TRBJ1-2; D gene unclear. Trimming removed 0 bases at V and 8 bases at J, with 10 bases between. The CDR3 extends over 13 amino acids. Germline V gene data show CDR1 as LGHNA and CDR2 as YSLEER.

V is TRBV27 and J is TRBJ1-2; 8 bases agree with TRBD1. With 10 bases clipped from V and 8 bases from J, the junction kept 15 bases outside the gene matches. Germline V gene data show CDR1 as MNHEY and CDR2 as SMNVEV (reference sequence). The CDR3 has 14 residues. The DNA for the CDR3 is TGTGCCACCAAAACCCAGGGGGCTTCTAGGGGCTACACCTTC. Protein product: CATKTQGASRGYTF.

The chain combines TRBV6-5 with TRBJ1-1; D may be TRBD1 (6 bases). Per the germline V gene, CDR1 is MNHEY and CDR2 is SVGAGI. This CDR3 has 15 amino acids. V lost 0 bases and J 0 bases, leaving 8 bases between the germline ends. The DNA of the CDR3 is TGTGCCAGCAGTTACTCGGGGACAATGAACACTGAAGCTTTCTTT. Translated: CASSYSGTMNTEAFF.

The chain has TRBV19 and TRBJ2-1; 12 bases match TRBD2. The CDR3 totals 16 residues. V lost 5 bases to trimming and J lost 5 bases; unmatched junction nucleotides: 7. From germline, CDR1 is LNHDA and CDR2 SQIVND (reference sequence). The CDR3 nucleotides are TGTGCCAGTAGTCCCGGACTAGCGGGGTCCCACAATGAGCAGTTCTTC. This codes for CASSPGLAGSHNEQFF.

As regards this clone: Since the CDR3 does not end with the conserved phenylalanine or tryptophan, this likely comes from a read error. CDR3 nucleotide sequence: TGCGCCAGCAGGGGGACAGGGGGCTTGGACACTGAAGCTTTCCTT. As protein: CASRGTGGLDTEAFL. The chain carries TRBV4-1 and TRBJ1-1, with TRBD1 identical over 12 bases. After removal of 6 bases from V and 3 bases from J, the junction contained 5 bases not matched to a gene. CDR1 and CDR2 from the germline V gene are MGHRA and YSYEKL. The CDR3 consists of 15 residues.

The rearrangement joins TRBV19 to TRBJ2-7; D is unclear. Germline CDR1 LNHDA, CDR2 SQIVND (reference sequence). The germline V and J ends were trimmed by 4 bases and 2 bases, with 6 bases remaining between them. This CDR3 contains 12 residues. The CDR3 region is CASSNRAYEQYF. In DNA, the CDR3 is TGTGCCAGTAGTAACAGAGCCTACGAGCAGTACTTC.

The chain employs TRBV27 and TRBJ2-5; weak D call: TRBD2 (5 bases). V was trimmed by 3 bases and J by 11 bases, leaving 16 bases between them. CDR1 is MNHEY, CDR2 SMNVEV, per germline (reference sequence). The CDR3 runs 13 residues. CDR3 coding DNA: TGTGCCAGCAGTTTTAATTTCGGTGGGGAGCAGTACTTC. Encoded protein: CASSFNFGGEQYF.

The chain joins TRBV6-6 to TRBJ2-7; D is unclear. V was clipped by 5 bases and J by 4 bases, with 15 bases between them. Germline V gene data show CDR1 as MNHNY and CDR2 as SVGAGI (reference sequence). This CDR3 is 14 amino acids long. CDR3 loop: CASSRLAPHYEQYF. The CDR3 region has the DNA TGTGCCAGCAGTCGACTGGCCCCCCATTACGAGCAGTACTTC.

This chain connects TRBV28 to TRBJ2-7; 8 bases line up with TRBD2. The CDR3 runs to 14 residues. Unmatched junction bases numbered 7, after V lost 6 bases and J lost 3 bases. Germline assignment: CDR1 MDHEN and CDR2 SYDVKM. The CDR3 is CASRKLAEDYEQYF. CDR3 DNA sequence: TGTGCCAGCAGGAAACTAGCGGAAGACTACGAGCAGTACTTC.

This CDR3 is CASSLLAGGGNEQFF. CDR3 DNA: TGTGCCAGCAGCTTACTCGCGGGGGGGGGAAATGAGCAGTTCTTC. The chain employs TRBV7-3 and TRBJ2-1, with TRBD2 identical over 9 bases. V lost 2 bases to trimming and J lost 7 bases; unmatched junction nucleotides: 6. The CDR3 length is 15 residues. Germline V gives CDR1 SGHTA, CDR2 FQGTGA.

V gene TRBV7-6 combines with J gene TRBJ2-1, with a weak D call TRBD1 (5 bases). This CDR3 has 13 amino acids. Per germline, CDR1 SGHVS and CDR2 FNYEAQ. The V gene lost 1 base and the J gene lost 9 bases, with 10 bases spanning the gap. The CDR3 region is CASSLEGSGEQFF. The CDR3 region has the DNA TGTGCCAGCAGCTTAGAGGGGTCGGGTGAGCAGTTCTTC.